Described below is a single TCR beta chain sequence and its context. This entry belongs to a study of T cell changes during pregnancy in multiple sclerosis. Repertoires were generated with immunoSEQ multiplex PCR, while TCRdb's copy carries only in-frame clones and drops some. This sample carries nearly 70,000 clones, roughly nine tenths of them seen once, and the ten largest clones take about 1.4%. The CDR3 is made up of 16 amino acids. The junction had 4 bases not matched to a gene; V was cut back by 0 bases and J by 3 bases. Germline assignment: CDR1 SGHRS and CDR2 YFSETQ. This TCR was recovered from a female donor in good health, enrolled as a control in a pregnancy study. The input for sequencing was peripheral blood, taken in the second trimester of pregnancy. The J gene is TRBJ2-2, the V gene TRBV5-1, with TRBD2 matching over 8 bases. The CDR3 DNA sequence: TGCGCCAGCAGCTTGGCGTTAGCGGGGCACACCGGGGAGCTGTTTTTT. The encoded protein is CASSLALAGHTGELFF.